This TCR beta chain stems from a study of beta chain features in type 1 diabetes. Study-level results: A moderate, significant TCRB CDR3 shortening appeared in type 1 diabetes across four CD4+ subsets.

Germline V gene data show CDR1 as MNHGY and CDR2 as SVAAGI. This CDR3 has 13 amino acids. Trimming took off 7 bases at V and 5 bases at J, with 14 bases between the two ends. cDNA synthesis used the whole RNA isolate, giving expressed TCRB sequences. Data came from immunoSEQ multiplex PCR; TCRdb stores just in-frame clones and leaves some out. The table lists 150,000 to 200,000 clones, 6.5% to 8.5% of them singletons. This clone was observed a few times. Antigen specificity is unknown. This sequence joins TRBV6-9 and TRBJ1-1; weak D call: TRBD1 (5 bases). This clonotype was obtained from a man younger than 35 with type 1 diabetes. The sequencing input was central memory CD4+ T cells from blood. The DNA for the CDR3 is TGTGCCAGCACGGGACCCGGGGGAACTGAAGCTTTCTTT. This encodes CASTGPGGTEAFF.